This paragraph covers one T cell receptor beta chain sequence. This clone was detected a few times. The antigen it recognizes is unknown. Base quality data are lacking; no much larger clone is found one base away. What this sample's time point label stands for: cycle 1 day 1 (C1D1), immediately before nivolumab initiation. Every trial patient had relapsed after autologous stem cell transplantation, and cohorts A, B and C differed in prior brentuximab vedotin exposure. The trial cohort was composed of about 60 patients with relapsed/refractory classical Hodgkin lymphoma, for whom complete response, partial response or progressive disease was recorded as best overall response. Single-agent nivolumab was administered to trial patients in the multi-cohort phase II CheckMate 205 trial. Best overall response was determined by an independent review committee according to the 2007 International Working Group response criteria. Trial PBMCs were collected just before the start of nivolumab (C1D1) and during therapy at cycle 2 day 1 and cycle 4 day 1. Peripheral blood was collected in 8 mL Vacutainer Cell Preparation Tubes, from which PBMCs were isolated by centrifugation and then cryopreserved.

The junction carries 12 bases between V and J, which are trimmed by 0 bases and 4 bases respectively. CDR1 and CDR2 are drawn from the germline V gene: SGHTS, YDEGEE. The CDR3, cysteine through phenylalanine, is 15 amino acids long. Only the CDR3 DNA is retained, 45 bases long and in frame from the first base. These data originate in a study of PD-1 blockade in classical Hodgkin lymphoma (TCRdb year 2020). As for the study more broadly: Nivolumab dosing was 3 mg/kg intravenously every 2 weeks, continuing until either disease progression or unacceptable toxicity. To define a peripheral blood immune signature of response to PD-1 blockade in classical Hodgkin lymphoma, the study combined TCR beta sequencing with CyTOF.

What the research found in general, with its limitations: Among trial patients, those achieving complete response had baseline diversity similar to that of newly diagnosed patients, while diversity was significantly lower in partial responders and progressors. The study covered only a single clinical trial cohort, and the causes of the repertoire differences, possibly disease activity or prior therapy, were still not defined. By C4D1, a significant rise was seen in CD4+ TCR diversity but not in CD8+ TCR diversity (p=0.0027 vs p=0.16), and the rise was most apparent among complete responders (p=0.02). Diversity was lower in patients who began nivolumab less than 1 year after ASCT, so these patients were left out of later analyses to avoid confounding by immune reconstitution. Baseline TCR diversity was reported as lower in newly diagnosed patients than in healthy donors, and lower still in relapsed/refractory patients.

Genomic DNA was isolated using the Qiagen DNeasy kit from unsorted PBMCs as well as from negatively selected CD4+ and CD8+ fractions. Using primers that anneal to V and J segments, immunoSEQ multiplex PCR amplified the TCR beta CDR3 regions. A synthetic immune receptor repertoire was used to minimize amplification bias, and remaining bias was computationally removed after sequencing. The authors' pipeline ran thus. Repertoire diversity was quantified as the Shannon entropy index using custom Python scripts. Unsorted, CD4+ and CD8+ repertoires were analyzed separately, except for combined analyses in which CD4+ and CD8+ sequences were merged in silico. A clone counted as expanded when the clone's frequency after treatment rose at least 2-fold relative to C1D1, and clones undetected at baseline were given a pseudocount of 0.5. Singleton clones were defined as clones with 0 or 1 copy at C1D1, and non-singleton clones were defined as clones with 2 or more copies. By matching protein sequences in sorted samples from the same patient, clones expanded in unsorted samples were annotated as CD4+, CD8+ or unknown. Wilcoxon tests on paired samples were used to test changes in diversity from C1D1 to C4D1. In TCRdb, the immuneACCESS table is reduced to in-frame sequences with V and J assigned. These tables do not hold every clone; where another copy was compared, an unresolved V gene accounts for under half, and the others remain unexplained. V and J calls and clone size follow that table, whereas D and trimming were derived from the DNA. Counted in this sample were about 46,000 clones; around 70% of them appeared once. The ten largest make up 9.5% to 11% of the sample.

The chain links TRBV5-8 with TRBJ2-3; perhaps TRBD2 is the D gene, with 6 bases matching. The source was peripheral blood mononuclear cells (PBMCs), collected at baseline. The receptor was isolated from a human donor with classical Hodgkin lymphoma. CDR3 reads: CASSLVGGFPDTQYF. At the DNA level, the sequence is TGTGCCAGCAGCTTGGTGGGGGGTTTTCCAGATACGCAGTATTTT.